The clone carrying this T cell receptor (beta chain) came up many times. No antigen is known for it. The investigators amplified TCR beta CDR3 regions from RNA transcripts. The TCR CDR3 was amplified in a first-round RT-PCR using the HTBI primer set. TCRdb analysed the multiplex PCR reads with MiXCR anew, one entry per CDR3 protein. The data contain around 520,000 distinct CDR3 sequences, around 15% of them singletons. The trim removed 1 base at V and 2 bases at J, leaving 2 bases unmatched. CDR3 length equals 14 residues. Germline loops: CDR1 DFQATT, CDR2 SNEGSKA (reference sequence). This entry is derived from a study of T cells in Graves' hyperthyroidism and ophthalmopathy. Graves' hyperthyroidism was deemed stable absent ophthalmopathy progression within 18 months. Patients aged 18 to 65 had newly diagnosed hyperthyroidism lasting under 2 months. Study outcomes and limitations: Ophthalmopathy cases were set apart from stable hyperthyroidism by a 13 V-J model.

The sample taken for sequencing was blood. The TCR originated in a woman between 40 and 55 years old with Graves' hyperthyroidism. The chain joins TRBV20-1 to TRBJ2-1; 7 bases are a match to TRBD2. CDR3 DNA: TGCAGTGCTAGAGGGGGGGGGGCCTACAATGAGCAGTTCTTC. Translating it yields CSARGGGAYNEQFF.